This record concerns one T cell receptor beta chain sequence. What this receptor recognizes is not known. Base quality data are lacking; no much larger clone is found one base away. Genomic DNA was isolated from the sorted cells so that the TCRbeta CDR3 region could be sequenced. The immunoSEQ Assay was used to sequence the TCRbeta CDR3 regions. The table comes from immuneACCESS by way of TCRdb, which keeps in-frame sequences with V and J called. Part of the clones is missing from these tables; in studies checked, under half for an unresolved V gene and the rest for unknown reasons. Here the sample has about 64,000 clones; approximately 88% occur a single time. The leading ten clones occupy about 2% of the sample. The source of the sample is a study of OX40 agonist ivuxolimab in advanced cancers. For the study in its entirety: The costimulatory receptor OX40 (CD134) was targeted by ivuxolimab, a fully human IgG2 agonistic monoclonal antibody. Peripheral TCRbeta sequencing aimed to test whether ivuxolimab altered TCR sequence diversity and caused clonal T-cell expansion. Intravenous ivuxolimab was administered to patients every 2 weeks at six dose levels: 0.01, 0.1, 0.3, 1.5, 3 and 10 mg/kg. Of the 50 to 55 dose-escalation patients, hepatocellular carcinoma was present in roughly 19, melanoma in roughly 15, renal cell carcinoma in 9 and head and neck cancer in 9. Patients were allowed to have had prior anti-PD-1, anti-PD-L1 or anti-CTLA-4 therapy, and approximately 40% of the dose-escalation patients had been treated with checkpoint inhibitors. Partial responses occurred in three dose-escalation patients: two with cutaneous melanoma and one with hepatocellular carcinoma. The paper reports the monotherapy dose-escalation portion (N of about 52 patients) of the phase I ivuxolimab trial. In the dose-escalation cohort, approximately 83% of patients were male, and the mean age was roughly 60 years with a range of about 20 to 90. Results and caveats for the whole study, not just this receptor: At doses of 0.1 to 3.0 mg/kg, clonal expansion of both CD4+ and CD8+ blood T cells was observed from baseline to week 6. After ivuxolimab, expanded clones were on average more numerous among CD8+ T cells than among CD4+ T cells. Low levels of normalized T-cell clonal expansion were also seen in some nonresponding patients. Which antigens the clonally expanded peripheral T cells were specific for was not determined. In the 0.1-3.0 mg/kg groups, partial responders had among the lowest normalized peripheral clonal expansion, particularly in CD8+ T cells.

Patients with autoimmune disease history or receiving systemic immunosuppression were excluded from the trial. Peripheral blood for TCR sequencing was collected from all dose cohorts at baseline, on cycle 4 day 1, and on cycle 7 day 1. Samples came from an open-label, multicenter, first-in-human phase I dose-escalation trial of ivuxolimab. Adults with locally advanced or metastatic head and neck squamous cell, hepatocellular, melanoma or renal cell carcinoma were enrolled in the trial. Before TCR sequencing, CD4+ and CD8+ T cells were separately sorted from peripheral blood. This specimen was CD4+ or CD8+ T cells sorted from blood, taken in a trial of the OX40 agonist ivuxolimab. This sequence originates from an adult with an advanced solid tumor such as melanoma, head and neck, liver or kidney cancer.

The DNA sequence follows: TGTGCCAGCTCACCCGGACAGTCAAATCAGCCCCAGCATTTT. Translated, it reads CASSPGQSNQPQHF. The rearrangement combines TRBV18 with TRBJ1-5; tentative D gene TRBD1, with 6 bases matching. Per the germline V gene, KGHSH is the CDR1 and LQKENI is the CDR2. There are 14 amino acids in the CDR3, from cysteine to phenylalanine inclusive. CDR3 DNA only is kept here, 42 bases in frame from base 1. V and J are truncated by 3 bases and 4 bases respectively, leaving an intervening sequence of 10 bases.